These T cell receptor beta chains were read from a single sample in a study of cytomegalovirus exposure and HLA in healthy donors. TCRdb's table, derived via immunoSEQ multiplex PCR, lists solely in-frame clones and lacks some. The sample includes approximately 120,000 clones, 85% to 95% of them seen just once. Sequencing was done on a sample of PBMCs. The receptors were gathered from a young woman in good health and CMV-seronegative. CDR3s include the opening cysteine and the closing phenylalanine or tryptophan. D genes are given only for firm matches. Some rows mark clone size as missing; the rest say once, few, many or name a class of expanded clone.

len	d_gene	abundance	v_gene	j_gene	CDR3nt	CDR3aa
13	TRBD1	few	TRBV6-6	TRBJ2-1	TGTGCCAGCTGGACAGGGGGAGGTAATGAGCAGTTCTTC	CASWTGGGNEQFF
13	TRBD1	-	TRBV5-4	TRBJ1-3	TGTGCCAGCAGCTCCAGGGGGCTAGACACCATATATTTT	CASSSRGLDTIYF
17	TRBD1	-	TRBV19	TRBJ1-5	TGTGCCAGTAGCCTAGGGCGGGGACAGGGGATATCACAGCCCCAGCATTTT	CASSLGRGQGISQPQHF
15	-	once	TRBV27	TRBJ2-1	TGTGCCAGCAGTTTAACGGGAGAGGGGTACAATGAGCAGTTCTTC	CASSLTGEGYNEQFF
16	TRBD2	-	TRBV19	TRBJ2-1	TGTGCCAGTAGTAGTACTAGCGCGCTTTCCTACAATGAGCAGTTCTTC	CASSSTSALSYNEQFF
15	-	-	TRBV5-1	TRBJ1-1	TGCGCCAGCAGCTTTACCGGGACAAGGAACACTGAAGCTTTCTTT	CASSFTGTRNTEAFF
17	TRBD2	-	TRBV14	TRBJ2-7	TGTGCCAGCAGCCAAACGACTAGCGGGAGGTATTCCTACGAGCAGTACTTC	CASSQTTSGRYSYEQYF
17	-	once	TRBV5-1	TRBJ2-2	TGCGCCAAGGAGGACGAGGGTAGCGGAGCGAACACCGGGGAGCTGTTTTTT	CAKEDEGSGANTGELFF
13	TRBD1	-	TRBV28	TRBJ2-7	TGTGCCAGCAGTTCGGGACAGGGCTACGAGCAGTACTTC	CASSSGQGYEQYF
15	TRBD2	-	TRBV7-2	TRBJ2-7	TGTGCCAGCAGCTTAGTGGGGGCGGGGGGTCACGAGCAGTACTTC	CASSLVGAGGHEQYF
14	-	-	TRBV5-6	TRBJ1-2	TGTGCCAGCAGCTTGCGCGGGGCGGACTATGGCTACACCTTC	CASSLRGADYGYTF
18	-	-	TRBV4-2	TRBJ1-4	TGTGCCAGCAGCCAAGATATGCCCCTCAGCGCAACTAATGAAAAACTGTTTTTT	CASSQDMPLSATNEKLFF
18	TRBD1	-	TRBV5-1	TRBJ2-6	TGCGCCAGCCGACAATCCGGGACAGGGGCGTCCGGGGCCAACGTCCTGACTTTC	CASRQSGTGASGANVLTF
13	-	-	TRBV4-1	TRBJ1-2	TGCGCCAGCAGCCAGAAAGAGTACTATGGCTACACCTTC	CASSQKEYYGYTF
14	-	-	TRBV11-1	TRBJ1-1	TGTGCCAGCAGCTTATGGGGCGCCAGCACTGAAGCTTTCTTT	CASSLWGASTEAFF
14	TRBD2	-	TRBV5-4	TRBJ2-7	TGTGCCAGCAACGAGCGGACTAGCAACACCGAGCAGTACTTC	CASNERTSNTEQYF
15	-	-	TRBV7-2	TRBJ2-3	TGTGCCAGCAGCTTAGCCGGGATATTGGGGGATACGCAGTATTTT	CASSLAGILGDTQYF
15	-	-	TRBV30	TRBJ1-1	TGTGCCTGGAGTACACCCGGGTTATTGAGCCCTGAAGCTTTCTTT	CAWSTPGLLSPEAFF
15	TRBD2	few	TRBV10-1	TRBJ2-7	TGCGCCAGCAGTGGCGGACTAGCGGGAGTTTACGAGCAGTACTTC	CASSGGLAGVYEQYF
17	TRBD1	-	TRBV5-4	TRBJ1-2	TGTGCCAGCAGCTTGGGTGTCAGGGGGGTTGGTGACTATGGCTACACCTTC	CASSLGVRGVGDYGYTF
14	-	few	TRBV19	TRBJ1-2	TGTGCCAGTAGTATCCCAAGCGCGGCCTATGGCTACACCTTC	CASSIPSAAYGYTF
13	-	-	TRBV28	TRBJ1-5	TGTGCCAGCAGTTCGGCCCAGGATCAGCCCCAGCATTTT	CASSSAQDQPQHF
15	-	-	TRBV4-1	TRBJ1-1	TGCGCCAGCAGCCAGCTTGGGGCTCAAAACACTGAAGCTTTCTTT	CASSQLGAQNTEAFF
13	TRBD1	-	TRBV15	TRBJ1-1	TGTGCCACCAGCCCGGGACAGGGTCCTGAAGCTTTCTTT	CATSPGQGPEAFF
16	-	-	TRBV5-4	TRBJ2-2	TGTGCCAGCAGCCCGCAGACAGGAAAGAACACCGGGGAGCTGTTTTTT	CASSPQTGKNTGELFF
15	TRBD1	-	TRBV6-5	TRBJ1-1	TGTGCCAGCAGTCAGGCAGGGGGGATGGGCACTGAAGCTTTCTTT	CASSQAGGMGTEAFF
14	-	-	TRBV6-1	TRBJ2-7	TGTGCCAGCAGTGTCTGGGGCTTAGAGGACGAGCAGTACTTC	CASSVWGLEDEQYF
13	-	-	TRBV2	TRBJ1-5	TGTGCCAGCAGTCCCAGGGACAATCAGCCCCAGCATTTT	CASSPRDNQPQHF